The 25 T cell receptor beta chains listed next were all sequenced from one sample in a study of T cells in Graves' hyperthyroidism and ophthalmopathy. There were TCR beta CDR3 regions amplified from RNA transcripts. TCR CDR3 underwent first-round RT-PCR with the HTBI primer set. TCRdb called the multiplex PCR reads again in MiXCR, with one record for every CDR3 protein. The data contain about 350,000 distinct CDR3 sequences, roughly 15% of them seen just once; the ten biggest clones take up 15% to 20%. Material for sequencing was blood. The source is a woman aged 60 to 75 with Graves' ophthalmopathy.

This clonotype was detected only once. A much larger clone sits a single nucleotide away, making a read error possible. The V gene is TRBV12-3 or TRBV12-4, the J gene TRBJ1-4, with a weak D call TRBD1 (5 bases). The V end lost 0 bases, the J end lost 8 bases, and 7 bases lay between the germline ends. This CDR3 has 13 residues. CDR3: CASSLAGVEKLFF. DNA for the CDR3: TGTGCCAGCAGTTTAGCAGGGGTCGAAAAACTGTTTTTT.

This clonotype was counted a few times. The chain couples TRBV6-6 to TRBJ2-2; TRBD1 matches at 10 bases. Germline loops: CDR1 MNHNY, CDR2 SVGAGI (reference sequence). The CDR3 has 17 amino acids. V lost 2 bases and J lost 4; bases outside the gene matches: 7. The CDR3 DNA is TGTGCCAGCAGTTACCCCAAGGGACAGGGGTTCACCGGGGAGCTGTTTTTT. Translated, it gives CASSYPKGQGFTGELFF.

This chain uses TRBV24-1 with TRBJ2-7; tentatively, D is TRBD1 (5 bases). The CDR3 consists of 13 residues. CDR1 and CDR2 from the germline V gene are KGHDR and SFDVKD. Between the trimmed V and J ends, which lost 3 bases and 3 bases, there was a span of 8 bases. CDR3 nucleotide sequence: TGTGCCACCAGTGATGGGGCAGTCTACGAGCAGTACTTC. Its translation is CATSDGAVYEQYF.

This clonotype turned up a few times. This chain joins TRBV6-5 and TRBJ1-5; a weak D match, TRBD1 (5 bases). The CDR3 extends over 15 amino acids. Germline V gene lookup returns CDR1 MNHEY and CDR2 SVGAGI. V gave up 0 bases and J gave up 4 bases, with 10 bases separating them. CDR3 DNA: TGTGCCAGCAGTTACTCCCAAGGGGAAAATCAGCCCCAGCATTTT. Translation: CASSYSQGENQPQHF.

The rearrangement joins TRBV9 to TRBJ1-6, with D unclear. The CDR3 extends over 14 amino acids. Germline CDR1 SGDLS, CDR2 YYNGEE. V lost 2 bases, J lost 7 bases, and 10 bases lay in between. DNA for the CDR3: TGTGCCAGCAGCGTCTACGGGGTGAATTCACCCCTCCACTTT. It encodes CASSVYGVNSPLHF.

This clonotype has only a few counts. V and J are TRBV20-1 and TRBJ1-1; D remains ambiguous. This CDR3 contains 13 residues. The germline V gene has CDR1 DFQATT and CDR2 SNEGSKA (reference sequence). Trimming pared 3 bases from V and 4 bases from J, leaving 12 bases between. The CDR3 DNA reads TGCAGTGCTAGGGAGGGTAGGTCCACTGAAGCTTTCTTT. Encoded protein: CSAREGRSTEAFF.

This clonotype was detected many times. The chain recombines TRBV12-3 or TRBV12-4 with TRBJ2-1, with a weak D call TRBD2 (5 bases). The CDR3 is 14 residues long. V was trimmed by 4 bases and J by 3 bases, leaving 10 bases between them. The CDR3 bases are TGTGCCAGCAGTTCCCGTGCGGGCTACAATGAGCAGTTCTTC. As protein: CASSSRAGYNEQFF.

The sample holds a few counts of this clonotype. The V gene is TRBV7-9, the J gene TRBJ2-1; TRBD2 matches at 9 bases. Germline CDR1 is SEHNR and CDR2 is FQNEAQ (reference sequence). Trimming took 0 bases from V and 10 from J; bases not matched to a gene: 16. This CDR3 is built from 18 residues. CDR3 in DNA: TGTGCCAGCAGCTTAGCCTCCAGGGGCGGGAGGGCCGGGGAGGAGCAGTTCTTC. The encoded protein is CASSLASRGGRAGEEQFF.

The chain carries TRBV3-1 and TRBJ1-3; a weak D match, TRBD1 (6 bases). This CDR3 is 15 amino acids long. Germline V gene lookup returns CDR1 LGHDT and CDR2 YNNKEL (reference sequence). V shed 3 bases and J shed 1 base, with 10 bases lying between them. The CDR3 spells CASSQRGDSGNTIYF. CDR3 nucleotide sequence: TGTGCCAGCAGCCAGAGGGGGGATTCTGGAAACACCATATATTTT.

The chain is built from TRBV28 and TRBJ1-1; D is uncertain. This CDR3 is 14 amino acids long. Germline V CDR1 and CDR2: MDHEN, SYDVKM. Trimming took 6 bases from V and 4 from J, leaving 15 bases between them. CDR3 sequence reads: CASSAPGGSTEAFF. The CDR3 nucleotides read TGTGCCAGCAGCGCGCCGGGCGGGAGCACTGAAGCTTTCTTT.

The chain combines TRBV19 with TRBJ1-5; 10 bases align to TRBD1. Per germline, CDR1 LNHDA and CDR2 SQIVND (reference sequence). This CDR3 comprises 15 residues. The J segment lost 7 bases and the V segment lost 4 bases, leaving 7 bases of the junction unmatched. The DNA of the CDR3 is TGTGCCAGTAGTACGGGACAGGGGTTGAGGCAGCCCCAGCATTTT. It yields the protein CASSTGQGLRQPQHF.

In this sample, this clonotype turned up many times. The V and J genes are TRBV19 and TRBJ1-1, with 7 bases lining up with TRBD1. With V trimmed by 4 bases and J by 5 bases, 7 bases remained unmatched. CDR3 length: 14 residues. Germline CDR1 LNHDA, CDR2 SQIVND (reference sequence). CDR3 loop: CASSRPQGRTEAFF. The DNA of the CDR3 is TGTGCCAGTAGTAGACCACAGGGGAGGACTGAAGCTTTCTTT.

This clonotype was seen ten or more times. This sequence joins TRBV7-8 and TRBJ2-1; D gene unclear. CDR3 length: 9 amino acids. CDR1 is SGHVS, CDR2 FQNEAQ, per germline. DNA for the CDR3: TGTGGGACGAGTTGGGAGCAGTTCTTC. This codes for CGTSWEQFF. Looking up the rest from reference TRBV7-8 and TRBJ2-1 gives the full variable domain: GAGVSQSPRYKVAKRGQDVALRCDPISGHVSLFWYQQALGQGPEFLTYFQNEAQLDKSGLPSDRFFAERPEGSVSTLKIQRTQQEDSAVYLCGTSWEQFFGPGTRLTVL.

The V call is TRBV19, the J call TRBJ1-1; a possible D gene is TRBD1 (5 bases). Germline V lookup: CDR1 LNHDA, CDR2 SQIVND (reference sequence). The CDR3 runs to 12 residues. V was pared by 7 bases and J by 5 bases, with 11 bases between. The DNA for the CDR3 is TGTGCCAGTACCGGGGGAGAGACTGAAGCTTTCTTT. It translates to CASTGGETEAFF.

This clonotype was observed at least ten times. The chain employs TRBV28 and TRBJ2-7; TRBD2 aligns across 11 bases. The CDR3 extends over 14 amino acids. Germline lookup yields CDR1 MDHEN and CDR2 SYDVKM. J was trimmed by 2 bases and V by 5 bases; bases with no gene match: 2. CDR3 sequence: CASSRSGRAYEQYF. CDR3 nucleotide sequence: TGTGCCAGCAGTCGTAGCGGGAGGGCCTACGAGCAGTACTTC.

The rearrangement links TRBV20-1 to TRBJ2-5, with D uncertain. Germline values: CDR1 DFQATT, CDR2 SNEGSKA (reference sequence). This CDR3 contains 13 residues. The V end was cut by 6 bases, the J end by 5 bases, with 16 bases between. CDR3 loop: CSANDPARETQYF. In DNA, the CDR3 is TGCAGTGCCAATGACCCAGCGAGGGAGACCCAGTACTTC.

The chain recombines TRBV7-9 with TRBJ2-5, with D perhaps TRBD2 (6 bases). Germline V CDR1 and CDR2: SEHNR, FQNEAQ (reference sequence). The V end was cut by 4 bases, the J end by 5 bases, with 17 bases between. The CDR3 length is 15 residues. The CDR3 DNA follows: TGTGCCAGCAGCTCCCCACGGGGGTGGGAGGAGACCCAGTACTTC. Its protein is CASSSPRGWEETQYF.

This clonotype was seen at least ten times. This sequence joins TRBV3-1 and TRBJ1-2; 7 bases agree with TRBD1. This CDR3 spans 15 amino acids. CDR1 is LGHDT and CDR2 is YNNKEL in the germline V gene (reference sequence). Losses at the gene ends were 1 base for V and 4 bases for J; bases not matched to a gene: 6. The CDR3 here is CASSQVGTVFYGYTF. In DNA form, the CDR3 reads TGTGCCAGCAGCCAAGTGGGGACAGTCTTCTATGGCTACACCTTC.

In DNA form, the CDR3 reads TGTGCCAGCAGCGCAAACAGGGGGCCGATCACCGGGGAGCTGTTTTTT. Encoded protein: CASSANRGPITGELFF. The rearrangement uses TRBV9 and TRBJ2-2, with 9 nucleotides matching TRBD1. Unmatched junction bases numbered 7, after V lost 3 bases and J lost 4 bases. This CDR3 spans 16 amino acids. CDR1 is SGDLS, CDR2 YYNGEE, per germline.

J is TRBJ1-4 and V is TRBV20-1; D uncertain. The CDR3 covers 13 residues. Between the trimmed V and J ends, which lost 6 bases and 5 bases, there was a span of 13 bases. The germline V gene encodes CDR1 DFQATT and CDR2 SNEGSKA (reference sequence). In DNA, the CDR3 is TGCAGTGCCCCTGGAGTTGGAAATGAAAAACTGTTTTTT. This gives the protein CSAPGVGNEKLFF.

This clonotype has at least ten counts. The CDR3 spells CATSRGAGSADTQYF. CDR3 bases: TGTGCCACCAGCAGGGGGGCGGGATCGGCAGATACGCAGTATTTT. The chain carries TRBV15 and TRBJ2-3, with D perhaps being TRBD1 or TRBD2 (6 bases each). The CDR3 sequence is 15 residues long. The germline CDR1 and CDR2 sequences are LNHNV and YYDKDF (reference sequence). V lost 3 bases and J 4 bases, leaving 14 bases between the germline ends.

In DNA form, the CDR3 reads TGCGCCAGCAGCTTGACAGGGAGGGATGAGCAGTTCTTC. Residues: CASSLTGRDEQFF. The chain recombines TRBV5-1 with TRBJ2-1; possible D gene TRBD2, 7 bases. Germline values: CDR1 SGHRS, CDR2 YFSETQ. CDR3 length: 13 residues. The germline V and J ends were trimmed by 1 base and 8 bases, with 10 bases remaining between them.

J is TRBJ2-7 and V is TRBV13, with TRBD2 identical over 12 bases. The length of the CDR3 is 17 residues. CDR1 PRHDT and CDR2 FYEKMQ come from the germline V gene (reference sequence). The J segment lost 5 bases and the V segment lost 1 base, leaving 9 bases of the junction unmatched. The CDR3 is CASSLDLAGGRMNEQYF. The CDR3 nucleotides are TGTGCCAGCAGCTTAGACCTAGCGGGAGGGCGGATGAACGAGCAGTACTTC.

There are many counts of this clonotype. The chain has TRBV4-1 and TRBJ2-5; 9 positions agree with TRBD2. The germline CDR1 and CDR2 sequences are MGHRA and YSYEKL. CDR3 length equals 15 residues. V lost 0 bases to trimming and J lost 6 bases; unmatched junction nucleotides: 5. The DNA of the CDR3 is TGCGCCAGCAGCCAAGATGAGCGGGAGGTAAAGACCCAGTACTTC. Translating it yields CASSQDEREVKTQYF.

This clonotype has ten or more counts. The genes are TRBV7-8 and TRBJ2-3; 7 bases fit TRBD1. Germline loops: CDR1 SGHVS, CDR2 FQNEAQ. Losses at the gene ends were 3 bases for V and 5 bases for J; bases not matched to a gene: 5. The CDR3 consists of 14 residues. CDR3 sequence (DNA): TGTGCCAGCAGCTTCCGACAGGGTGTAGATACGCAGTATTTT. Translating it yields CASSFRQGVDTQYF.